This TCR beta chain was sequenced during a study of molecular identifiers for immune sequencing clone quantification. Looking at the study overall: In replicates, RNA from about 20,000 or 100,000 naive CD8 cells was split five ways, four sequenced.

At least ten counts were recorded for this clonotype. The antigen is not known. Preparation of the bulk TCR libraries relied on previously described methods and listed TCR primers. TCRdb recomputed calls from the PCR reads with MiXCR, one row per CDR3 protein. The sample includes nearly 650,000 distinct CDR3 sequences, 25% of them seen just once. Overall study findings and caveats: Reportedly, one cell's Jurkat TCR RNA was detected within 1,100,000 naive CD8 cells. In CMV-specific effectors, clones above 20 copies held over 99% of molecules; naive, under 1%.

Trimming cost V 4 bases and J 4 bases; bases outside gene matches: 8. The CDR3 spans 15 residues. The germline gives CDR1 LGHNA, CDR2 YSLEER. The source is a human donor in good health. Some libraries in this study had Jurkat cell RNA spiked in. The chain combines TRBV4-3 with TRBJ2-3; 7 bases match TRBD2. The sample was naive CD8+ T cells from blood, with Jurkat cell RNA spiked in. The subset here: FACS-sorted CD8+CD4-CCR7+CD45RA+ naive T cells. CDR3 sequence reads: CASSPGTMSSDTQYF. The CDR3 DNA follows: TGCGCCAGCAGCCCTGGGACTATGTCTTCAGATACGCAGTATTTT.